This passage covers 12 T cell receptor beta chains from one sample sequenced in a study of cytomegalovirus exposure and HLA in healthy donors (dated by TCRdb to about 2017). Library preparation used the immunoSEQ multiplex PCR assay. The multiplex PCR relied on a mix of 60 forward primers for TCR Vbeta segments and 13 reverse primers for TCR Jbeta segments. TCRdb re-hosts the immuneACCESS table, in-frame sequences only. Its copies lack some clones; in the studies checked, an unresolved V gene accounts for under half of them, and the cause for the rest is not known. Across this sample there are some 190,000 clones, with over 60% seen only once. The ten largest clones take up roughly 2.1% of the sample. Material for sequencing was PBMCs. The source of these receptors is a woman aged 25 to 45 in good health and CMV-seropositive.

The V and J genes are TRBV9 and TRBJ1-5, with D unresolved. CDR1 SGDLS and CDR2 YYNGEE come from the germline V gene. V gave up 0 bases and J gave up 4 bases, with 8 bases separating them. There are 14 residues in the CDR3. The CDR3 loop is CASSVGHQNQPQHF. DNA for the CDR3: TGTGCCAGCAGCGTAGGACATCAGAATCAGCCCCAGCATTTT.

The chain has TRBV28 and TRBJ2-7; 9 positions agree with TRBD2. Germline CDR1 is MDHEN and CDR2 is SYDVKM. The CDR3 runs 15 residues. V lost 8 bases to trimming and J lost 0 bases; unmatched junction nucleotides: 8. DNA of the CDR3: TGTGCCAGCCGTCGACTAGCGGATAGCTCCTACGAGCAGTACTTC. This sequence encodes CASRRLADSSYEQYF.

The chain employs TRBV5-1 and TRBJ2-3, with a possible D match to TRBD1 (6 bases). Between the trimmed V and J ends, which lost 0 bases and 2 bases, there was a span of 22 bases. The CDR3 runs 19 residues. Germline CDR1 SGHRS, CDR2 YFSETQ. The CDR3 is CASSLAQGWSSRATDTQYF. The DNA for the CDR3 is TGCGCCAGCAGCTTGGCTCAGGGGTGGTCTAGCAGGGCCACAGATACGCAGTATTTT.

V and J are TRBV7-2 and TRBJ1-3, with 8 bases identical to TRBD1. The V gene's germline CDR1 is SGHTA and CDR2 FQGNSA. V gave up 4 bases and J gave up 6 bases; unmatched junction bases: 17. CDR3 length equals 18 residues. This chain's CDR3 is CASSSGVTARTGKNTIYF. The CDR3 nucleotides are TGTGCCAGCAGCTCCGGTGTTACTGCCCGGACAGGGAAAAACACCATATATTTT.

This clone was counted only a few times. The genes are TRBV15 and TRBJ1-4; 9 bases are shared with TRBD1. Germline V CDR1 and CDR2: LNHNV, YYDKDF (reference sequence). V lost 0 bases and J lost 8; bases outside the gene matches: 10. The CDR3 is 17 residues long. This chain's CDR3 is CATSRDLGGTGKEKLFF. In DNA, the CDR3 is TGTGCCACCAGCAGAGATCTCGGAGGGACAGGGAAAGAAAAACTGTTTTTT.

In its sample, this clone was seen a few times. The J gene is TRBJ2-5, the V gene TRBV28; TRBD2 agrees at 15 bases. The junction had 5 bases not matched to a gene; V was cut back by 6 bases and J by 9 bases. This CDR3 spans 14 amino acids. Per the germline V gene, CDR1 is MDHEN and CDR2 is SYDVKM. The CDR3 nucleotides read TGTGCCAGCAGCCGAGGGACTAGCGGGGGGCCCCAGTACTTC. Translated, it gives CASSRGTSGGPQYF.

The V call is TRBV9, the J call TRBJ2-1; D possibly corresponds to TRBD2 (5 bases). The CDR3 sequence is 16 residues long. V was trimmed by 0 bases and J by 6 bases, leaving 16 bases between them. The V gene's germline CDR1 is SGDLS and CDR2 YYNGEE. CDR3 amino acids: CASSVGALGLPNEQFF. CDR3 bases: TGTGCCAGCAGCGTAGGAGCCCTTGGACTTCCCAATGAGCAGTTCTTC.

The chain is built from TRBV19 and TRBJ1-2; 9 bases are shared with TRBD1. With 6 bases clipped from V and 12 bases from J, the junction kept 8 bases outside the gene matches. The CDR3 runs to 12 residues. Germline V gene lookup returns CDR1 LNHDA and CDR2 SQIVND (reference sequence). Here the CDR3 DNA reads TGTGCCAGTAGCGGACAGGGGACAGGCAACACCTTC. Protein sequence: CASSGQGTGNTF.

To note about this clone: Sequence at one end of the junction differs from germline and may be a read error. In the same sample, other DNA sequences code for this CDR3. V and J are TRBV7-3 and TRBJ2-1; D remains unclear. The CDR3 totals 14 residues. The V gene's germline CDR1 is SGHTA and CDR2 FQGTGA. The CDR3 DNA follows: TGCGCCAGCAGCTTATCGGGTTTGGCGAATGAGCAGTTCTTC. Amino acids: CASSLSGLANEQFF.

The genes are TRBV7-6 and TRBJ2-2; D is ambiguous. The V and J ends lost 2 bases and 5 bases respectively, with 6 bases between them. This CDR3 contains 13 residues. Germline V gene data show CDR1 as SGHVS and CDR2 as FNYEAQ. The CDR3 sequence: CASSLRVTGELFF. The CDR3 DNA follows: TGTGCCAGCAGCTTAAGAGTGACCGGGGAGCTGTTTTTT.

V and J are TRBV7-2 and TRBJ2-7, with TRBD2 matching 8 bases. The CDR3 spans 12 residues. The trim removed 5 bases at V and 7 bases at J, leaving 4 bases unmatched. Germline V gene sequence: CDR1 SGHTA, CDR2 FQGNSA. The CDR3 reads CASSIIAGEQYF. CDR3 coding DNA: TGTGCCAGCAGCATCATAGCGGGGGAGCAGTACTTC.

This chain joins TRBV7-2 and TRBJ2-7; D is unclear. The CDR3 consists of 13 residues. With 5 bases removed from V and 0 bases from J, the gap between germline ends came to 8 bases. In germline, CDR1 is SGHTA, CDR2 FQGNSA. This CDR3 is CASSPPSSYEQYF. The CDR3 nucleotides read TGTGCCAGCAGCCCGCCTAGCTCCTACGAGCAGTACTTC.